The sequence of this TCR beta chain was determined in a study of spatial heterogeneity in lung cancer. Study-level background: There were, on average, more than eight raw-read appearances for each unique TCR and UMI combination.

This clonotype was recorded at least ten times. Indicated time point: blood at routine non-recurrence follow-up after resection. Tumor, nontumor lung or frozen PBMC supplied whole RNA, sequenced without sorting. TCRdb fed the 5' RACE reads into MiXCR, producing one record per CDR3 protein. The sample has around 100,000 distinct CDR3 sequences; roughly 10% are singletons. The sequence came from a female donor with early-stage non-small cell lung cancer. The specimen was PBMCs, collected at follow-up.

CDR3 protein: CASGDRADRYTEAFF. The DNA for the CDR3 is TGTGCCAGCGGAGACAGGGCCGATCGATACACTGAAGCTTTCTTT. The V gene is TRBV7-8, the J gene TRBJ1-1; 7 nucleotides agree with TRBD1. CDR1 and CDR2 from the germline V gene are SGHVS and FQNEAQ. This CDR3 is 15 amino acids long. With 8 bases clipped from V and 3 bases from J, the junction kept 12 bases outside the gene matches.